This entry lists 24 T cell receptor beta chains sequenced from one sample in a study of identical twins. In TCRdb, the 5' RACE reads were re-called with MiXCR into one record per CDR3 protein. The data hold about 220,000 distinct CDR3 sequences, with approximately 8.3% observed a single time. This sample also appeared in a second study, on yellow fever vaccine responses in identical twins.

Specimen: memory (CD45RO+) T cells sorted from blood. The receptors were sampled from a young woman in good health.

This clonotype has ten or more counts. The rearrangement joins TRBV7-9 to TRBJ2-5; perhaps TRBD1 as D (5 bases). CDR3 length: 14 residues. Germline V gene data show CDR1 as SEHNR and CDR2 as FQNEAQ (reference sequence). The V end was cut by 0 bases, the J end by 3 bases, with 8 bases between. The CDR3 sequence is CASSLARDEETQYF. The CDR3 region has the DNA TGTGCCAGCAGCTTAGCCAGGGATGAAGAGACCCAGTACTTC.

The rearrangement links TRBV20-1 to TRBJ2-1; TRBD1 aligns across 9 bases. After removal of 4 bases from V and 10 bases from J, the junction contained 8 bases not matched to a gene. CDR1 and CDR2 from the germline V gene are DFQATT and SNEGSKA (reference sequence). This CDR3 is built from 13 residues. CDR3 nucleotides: TGCAGTGCTACTATGGACAGGGGAACCGAGCAGTTCTTC. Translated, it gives CSATMDRGTEQFF.

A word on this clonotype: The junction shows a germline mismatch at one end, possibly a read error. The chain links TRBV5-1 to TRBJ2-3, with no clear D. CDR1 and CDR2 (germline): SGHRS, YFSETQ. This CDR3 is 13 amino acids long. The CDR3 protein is CASSFQATDTLYF. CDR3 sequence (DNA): TGCGCCAGCAGCTTCCAGGCAACAGATACGCTGTATTTT.

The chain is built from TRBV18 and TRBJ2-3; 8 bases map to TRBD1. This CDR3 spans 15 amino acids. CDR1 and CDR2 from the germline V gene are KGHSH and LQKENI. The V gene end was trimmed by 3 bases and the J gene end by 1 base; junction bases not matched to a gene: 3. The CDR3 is CASSPPTGGTDTQYF. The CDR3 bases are TGTGCCAGCTCACCCCCGACAGGGGGCACAGATACGCAGTATTTT.

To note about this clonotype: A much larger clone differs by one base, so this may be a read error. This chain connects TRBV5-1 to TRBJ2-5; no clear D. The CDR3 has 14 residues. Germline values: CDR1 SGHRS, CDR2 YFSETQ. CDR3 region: CASSRNTNQDTQYF. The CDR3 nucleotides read TGCGCCAGCAGCCGGAACACAAATCAAGATACCCAGTACTTC. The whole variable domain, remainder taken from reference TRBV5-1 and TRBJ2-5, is KAGVTQTPRYLIKTRGQQVTLSCSPISGHRSVSWYQQTPGQGLQFLFEYFSETQRNKGNFPGRFSGRQFSNSRSEMNVSTLELGDSALYLCASSRNTNQDTQYFGPGTRLLVL.

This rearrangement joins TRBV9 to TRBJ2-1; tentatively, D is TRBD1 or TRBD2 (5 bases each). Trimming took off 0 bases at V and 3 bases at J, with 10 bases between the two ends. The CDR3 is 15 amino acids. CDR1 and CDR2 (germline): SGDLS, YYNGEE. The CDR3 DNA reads TGTGCCAGCAGCGTAGGACTACAGGTCTACAATGAGCAGTTCTTC. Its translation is CASSVGLQVYNEQFF.

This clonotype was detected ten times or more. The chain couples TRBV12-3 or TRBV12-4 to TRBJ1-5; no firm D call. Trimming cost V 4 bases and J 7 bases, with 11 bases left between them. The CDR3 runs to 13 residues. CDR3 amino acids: CASSSGVRQPQHF. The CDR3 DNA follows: TGTGCCAGCAGTTCCGGGGTAAGGCAGCCCCAGCATTTT.

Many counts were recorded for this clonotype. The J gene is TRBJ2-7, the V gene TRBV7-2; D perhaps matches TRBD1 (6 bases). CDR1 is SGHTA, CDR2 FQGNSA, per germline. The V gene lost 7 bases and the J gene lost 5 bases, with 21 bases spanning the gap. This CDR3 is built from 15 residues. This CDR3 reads CASTNTGQPNHEQYF. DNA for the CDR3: TGTGCCAGCACAAACACTGGACAGCCTAATCACGAGCAGTACTTC.

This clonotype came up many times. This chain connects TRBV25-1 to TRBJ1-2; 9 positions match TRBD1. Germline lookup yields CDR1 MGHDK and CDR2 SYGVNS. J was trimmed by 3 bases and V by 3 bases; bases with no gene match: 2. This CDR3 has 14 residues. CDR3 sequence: CASSETGGDYGYTF. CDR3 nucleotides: TGTGCCAGCAGTGAGACAGGGGGTGACTATGGCTACACCTTC.

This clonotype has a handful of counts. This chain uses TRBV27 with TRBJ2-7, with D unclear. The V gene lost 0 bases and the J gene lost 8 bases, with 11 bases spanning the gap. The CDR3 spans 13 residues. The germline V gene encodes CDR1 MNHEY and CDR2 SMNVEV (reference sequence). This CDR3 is CASSLSLGFQQYF. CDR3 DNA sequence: TGTGCCAGCAGTTTATCCCTTGGCTTTCAGCAGTACTTC.

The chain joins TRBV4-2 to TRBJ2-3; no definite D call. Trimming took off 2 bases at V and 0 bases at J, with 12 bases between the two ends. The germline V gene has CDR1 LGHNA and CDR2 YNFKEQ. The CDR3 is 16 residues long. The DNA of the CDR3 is TGTGCCAGCAGCCAATTGATGGACGCAAGCACAGATACGCAGTATTTT. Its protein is CASSQLMDASTDTQYF.

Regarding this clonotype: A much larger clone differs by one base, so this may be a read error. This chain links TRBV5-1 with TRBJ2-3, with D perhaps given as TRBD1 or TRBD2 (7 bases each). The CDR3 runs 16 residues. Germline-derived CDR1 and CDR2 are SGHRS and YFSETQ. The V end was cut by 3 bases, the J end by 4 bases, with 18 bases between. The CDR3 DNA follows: TGCGCCAGCAGCTCGGGGAGGGGGCCCGGGGCAGATACGCAGTATTTT. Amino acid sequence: CASSSGRGPGADTQYF.

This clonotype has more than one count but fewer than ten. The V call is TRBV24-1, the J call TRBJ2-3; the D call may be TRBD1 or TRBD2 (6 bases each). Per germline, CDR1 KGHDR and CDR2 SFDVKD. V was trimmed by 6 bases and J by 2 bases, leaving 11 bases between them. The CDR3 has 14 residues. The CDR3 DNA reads TGTGCCACCAGTCCCGGGGGCCTCACAGATACGCAGTATTTT. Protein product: CATSPGGLTDTQYF.

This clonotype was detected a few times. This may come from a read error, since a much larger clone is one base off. This chain's CDR3 is CASSQTNEQYF. CDR3 nucleotides: TGTGCCAGCAGCCAAACTAACGAGCAGTACTTC. This rearrangement joins TRBV2 to TRBJ2-7; D is ambiguous. V lost 6 bases to trimming and J lost 5 bases, with 8 bases between them. CDR1 is SNHLY and CDR2 is FYNNEI in the germline V gene. The CDR3 contains 11 residues. Full variable domain (outside the CDR3, taken from reference TRBV2 and TRBJ2-7): EPEVTQTPSHQVTQMGQEVILRCVPISNHLYFYWYRQILGQKVEFLVSFYNNEISEKSEIFDDQFSVERPDGSNFTLKIRSTKLEDSAMYFCASSQTNEQYFGPGTRLTVT.

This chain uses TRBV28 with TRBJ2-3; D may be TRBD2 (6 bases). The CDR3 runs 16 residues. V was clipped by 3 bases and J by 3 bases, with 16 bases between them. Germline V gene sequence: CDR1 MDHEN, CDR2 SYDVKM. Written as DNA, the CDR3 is TGTGCCAGCAGTTTCCGTATAGGGGAGGAGACAGATACGCAGTATTTT. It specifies CASSFRIGEETDTQYF.

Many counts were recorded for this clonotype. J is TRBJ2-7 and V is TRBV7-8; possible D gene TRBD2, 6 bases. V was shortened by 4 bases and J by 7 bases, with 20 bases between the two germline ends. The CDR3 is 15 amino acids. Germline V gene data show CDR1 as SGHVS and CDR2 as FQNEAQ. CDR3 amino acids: CASSSQTPIAGEQYF. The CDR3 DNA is TGTGCCAGCAGCTCCCAAACACCTATTGCGGGGGAGCAGTACTTC.

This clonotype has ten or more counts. Here the CDR3 DNA reads TGTGCCAGCAGCTCCCTAAGCATGGGGTCCACCTTC. Its translation is CASSSLSMGSTF. This chain joins TRBV7-2 and TRBJ1-2, with unresolved D. Germline CDR1 is SGHTA and CDR2 is FQGNSA. V lost 4 bases, J lost 13 bases, and 16 bases lay in between. The CDR3 length is 12 residues.

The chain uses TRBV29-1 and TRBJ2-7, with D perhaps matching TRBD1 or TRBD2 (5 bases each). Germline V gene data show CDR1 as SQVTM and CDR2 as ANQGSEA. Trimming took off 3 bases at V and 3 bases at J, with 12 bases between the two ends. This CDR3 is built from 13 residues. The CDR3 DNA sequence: TGCAGCGTTGATGGTCAGGGAGTCTACGAGCAGTACTTC. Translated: CSVDGQGVYEQYF.

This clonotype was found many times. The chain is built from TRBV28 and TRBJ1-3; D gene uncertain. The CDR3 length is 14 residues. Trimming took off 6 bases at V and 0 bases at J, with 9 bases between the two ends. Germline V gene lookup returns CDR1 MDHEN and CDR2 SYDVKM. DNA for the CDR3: TGTGCCAGCAGACTCTCAGGCTCTGGAAACACCATATATTTT. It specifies CASRLSGSGNTIYF.

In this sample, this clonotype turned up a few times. DNA of the CDR3: TGTGCCAGCAGCGAAGACCTGAGGGCCGGGGAGCTGTTTTTT. As protein: CASSEDLRAGELFF. The chain is built from TRBV5-6 and TRBJ2-2; a possible D gene is TRBD2 (5 bases). The CDR3 is made up of 14 amino acids. The germline V gene encodes CDR1 SGHDT and CDR2 YYEEEE. Trimming stripped 4 bases from V and 6 bases from J, with 13 bases between.

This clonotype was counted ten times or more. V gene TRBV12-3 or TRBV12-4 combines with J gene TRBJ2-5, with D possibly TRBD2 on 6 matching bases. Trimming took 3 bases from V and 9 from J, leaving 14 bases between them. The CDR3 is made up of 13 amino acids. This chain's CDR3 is CASSLRQGEAQYF. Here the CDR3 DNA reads TGTGCCAGCAGTTTGAGGCAAGGGGAGGCCCAGTACTTC.

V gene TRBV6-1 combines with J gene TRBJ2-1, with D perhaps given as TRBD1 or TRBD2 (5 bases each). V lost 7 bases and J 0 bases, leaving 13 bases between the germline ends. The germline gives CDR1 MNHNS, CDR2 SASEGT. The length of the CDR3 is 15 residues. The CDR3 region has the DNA TGTGCCAGCATCCTCGGGGCCATCTCCTACAATGAGCAGTTCTTC. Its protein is CASILGAISYNEQFF.

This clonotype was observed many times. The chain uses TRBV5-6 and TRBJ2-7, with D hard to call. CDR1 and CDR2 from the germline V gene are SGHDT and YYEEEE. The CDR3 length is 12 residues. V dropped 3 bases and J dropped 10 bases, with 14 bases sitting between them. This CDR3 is CASSWRSTTQYF. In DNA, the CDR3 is TGTGCCAGCAGCTGGAGATCGACCACACAGTACTTC.

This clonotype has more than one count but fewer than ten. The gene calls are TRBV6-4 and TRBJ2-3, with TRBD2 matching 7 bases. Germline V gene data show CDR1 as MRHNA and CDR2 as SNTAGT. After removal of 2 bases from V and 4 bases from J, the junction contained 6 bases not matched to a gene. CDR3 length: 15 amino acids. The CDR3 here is CASSDEPGGADTQYF. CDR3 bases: TGTGCCAGCAGTGACGAGCCGGGGGGTGCAGATACGCAGTATTTT.